The clone carrying this T cell receptor (beta chain) was seen just once. Its antigen is currently unknown. The data derive from a study of shared clonotypes between healthy human individuals. Study-wide findings and caveats: Researchers sampled blood only, noting tissue repertoires likely differ.

Every immunoSEQ plate was one replicate of a subset's evenly spread DNA. Methods used by the authors: Filtering differed for immunoSEQ, which gave only junction sequences without quality scores. The assay was immunoSEQ multiplex PCR, and TCRdb's table has in-frame clones only and misses some. V, J and clone size derive from that table, while D and trimming were established from the DNA sequence. Of about 460,000 clones in the sample, approximately 77% were seen once. With 4 bases clipped from V and 7 bases from J, the junction kept 14 bases outside the gene matches. The CDR3 contains 17 residues. Germline V gene lookup returns CDR1 SGDLS and CDR2 YYNGEE. Study donors comprised healthy, HIV-negative adults devoid of recent acute infection or vaccination.

Sequencing was carried out using PBMCs. V usage is TRBV9 and J usage is TRBJ2-1; TRBD2 matches 10 bases. The receptor was derived from a woman aged 35 to 49 in good health. Some clones in this sample may be carry-over from other donors' samples. The CDR3 DNA reads as TGTGCCAGCAGCTTTACTATCACTAGCGGGACCGAAAATGAGCAGTTCTTC. This encodes CASSFTITSGTENEQFF.